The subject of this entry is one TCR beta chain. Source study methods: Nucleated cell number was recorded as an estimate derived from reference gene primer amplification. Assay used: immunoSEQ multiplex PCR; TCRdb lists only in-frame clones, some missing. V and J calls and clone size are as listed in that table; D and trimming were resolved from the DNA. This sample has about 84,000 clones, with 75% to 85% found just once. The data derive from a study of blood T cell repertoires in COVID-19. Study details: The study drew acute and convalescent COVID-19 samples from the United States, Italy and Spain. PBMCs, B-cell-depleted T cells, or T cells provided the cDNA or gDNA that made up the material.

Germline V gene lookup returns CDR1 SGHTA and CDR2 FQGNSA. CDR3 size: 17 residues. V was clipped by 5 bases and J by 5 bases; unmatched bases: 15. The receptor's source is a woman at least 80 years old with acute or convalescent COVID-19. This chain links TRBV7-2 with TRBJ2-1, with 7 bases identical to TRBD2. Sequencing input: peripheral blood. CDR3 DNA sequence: TGTGCCAGCAGCCTCCTGTTGACGGGAGGTTACCACAATGAGCAGTTCTTC. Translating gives CASSLLLTGGYHNEQFF.